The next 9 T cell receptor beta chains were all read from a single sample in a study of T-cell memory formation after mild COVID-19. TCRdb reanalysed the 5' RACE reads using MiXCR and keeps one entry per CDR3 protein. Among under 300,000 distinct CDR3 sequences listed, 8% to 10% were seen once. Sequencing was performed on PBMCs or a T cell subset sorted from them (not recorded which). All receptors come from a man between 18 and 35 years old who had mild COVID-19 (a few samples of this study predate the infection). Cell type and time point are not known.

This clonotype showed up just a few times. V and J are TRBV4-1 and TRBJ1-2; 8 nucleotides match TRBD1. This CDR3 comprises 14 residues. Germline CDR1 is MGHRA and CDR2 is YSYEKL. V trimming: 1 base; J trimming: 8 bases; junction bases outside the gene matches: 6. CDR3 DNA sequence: TGCGCCAGCAGCCAAGGCCAGGGGGCGCGGGGCTACACCTTC. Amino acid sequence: CASSQGQGARGYTF.

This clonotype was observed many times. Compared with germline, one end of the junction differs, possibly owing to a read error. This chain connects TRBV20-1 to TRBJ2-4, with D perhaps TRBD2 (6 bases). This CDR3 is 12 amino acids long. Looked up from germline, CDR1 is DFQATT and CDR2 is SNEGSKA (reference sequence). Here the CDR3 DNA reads TGCAGTGCTAGAGATCTGGGGGAGGCCGCATGGTTC. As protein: CSARDLGEAAWF.

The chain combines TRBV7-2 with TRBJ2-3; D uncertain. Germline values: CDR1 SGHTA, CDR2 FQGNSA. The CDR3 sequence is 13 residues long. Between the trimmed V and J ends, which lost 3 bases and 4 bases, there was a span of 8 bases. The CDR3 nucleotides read TGTGCCAGCAGCTTCGGTATCGCAGATACGCAGTATTTT. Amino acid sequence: CASSFGIADTQYF.

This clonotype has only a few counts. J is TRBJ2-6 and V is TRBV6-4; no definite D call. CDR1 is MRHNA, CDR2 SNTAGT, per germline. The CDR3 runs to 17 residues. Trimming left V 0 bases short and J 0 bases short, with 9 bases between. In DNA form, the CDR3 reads TGTGCCAGCAGTGACTCGACTGGCAACTCTGGGGCCAACGTCCTGACTTTC. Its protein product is CASSDSTGNSGANVLTF.

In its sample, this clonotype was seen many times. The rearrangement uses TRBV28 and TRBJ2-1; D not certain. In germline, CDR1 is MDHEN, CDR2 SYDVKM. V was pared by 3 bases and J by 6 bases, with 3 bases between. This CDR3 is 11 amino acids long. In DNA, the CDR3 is TGTGCCAGCAGTTTGTTCAATGAGCAGTTCTTC. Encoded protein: CASSLFNEQFF. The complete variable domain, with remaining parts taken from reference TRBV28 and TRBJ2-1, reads DVKVTQSSRYLVKRTGEKVFLECVQDMDHENMFWYRQDPGLGLRLIYFSYDVKMKEKGDIPEGYSVSREKKERFSLILESASTNQTSMYLCASSLFNEQFFGPGTRLTVL.

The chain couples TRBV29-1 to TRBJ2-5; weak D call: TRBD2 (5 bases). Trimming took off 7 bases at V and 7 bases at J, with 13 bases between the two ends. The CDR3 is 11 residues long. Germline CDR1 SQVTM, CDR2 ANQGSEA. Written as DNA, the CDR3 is TGCAGCGCGACTACTCAGCGGACCCAGTACTTC. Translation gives CSATTQRTQYF.

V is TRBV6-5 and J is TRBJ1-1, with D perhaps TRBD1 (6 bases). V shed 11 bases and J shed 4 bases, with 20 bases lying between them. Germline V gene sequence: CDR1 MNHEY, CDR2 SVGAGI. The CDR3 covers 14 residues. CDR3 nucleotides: TGTGCCTCTCGGGGGGGGGCGATCGGCACTGAAGCTTTCTTT. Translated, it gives CASRGGAIGTEAFF.

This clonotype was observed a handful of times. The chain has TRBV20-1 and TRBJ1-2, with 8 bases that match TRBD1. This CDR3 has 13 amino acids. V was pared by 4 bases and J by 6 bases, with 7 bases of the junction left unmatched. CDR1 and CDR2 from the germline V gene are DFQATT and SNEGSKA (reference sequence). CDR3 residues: CSATLETGDGYTF. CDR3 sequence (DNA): TGCAGTGCTACGTTAGAGACAGGGGATGGCTACACCTTC.

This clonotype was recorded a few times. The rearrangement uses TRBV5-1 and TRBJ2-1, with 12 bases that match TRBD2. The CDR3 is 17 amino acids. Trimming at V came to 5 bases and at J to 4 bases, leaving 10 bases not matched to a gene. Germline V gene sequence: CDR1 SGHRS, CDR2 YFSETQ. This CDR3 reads CASSRGLAGFSYNEQFF. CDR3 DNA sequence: TGCGCCAGCAGTCGTGGACTAGCGGGGTTTTCTTACAATGAGCAGTTCTTC.